These T cell receptor beta chains were read from a single sample in a study of T cell responses to AZD1222 COVID-19 vaccine. This table comes from immunoSEQ multiplex PCR, and its TCRdb copy is limited to in-frame clones, with some not included. The table lists tens of thousands of clones, 90% of them singletons. This specimen was peripheral blood, taken 28 days after the second AZD1222 dose. All receptors derive from an adult who received the AZD1222 COVID-19 vaccine. The CDR3 runs from the conserved cysteine through the conserved F or W. A D gene is named only where the DNA matches it firmly. The size of a clone is reported for some rows only, either as once, few or many, or as a class for expanded clones.

CDR3 protein | CDR3 DNA | D gene | clone size | J gene | V gene
CASSPPGAHYGYTF | TGTGCCAGCTCACCCCCAGGGGCCCATTATGGCTACACCTTC | NA | NA | TRBJ1-2 | TRBV18
CASSLVGSGTEAFF | TGTGCCAGCAGCTTAGTAGGGTCGGGCACTGAAGCTTTCTTT | NA | once | TRBJ1-1 | TRBV7-2
CASSQVPTSGDDNEQFF | TGTGCCAGCAGCCAAGTCCCGACTAGCGGGGACGACAATGAGCAGTTCTTC | TRBD2 | NA | TRBJ2-1 | TRBV4-2
CASSPPGGIYGYTF | TGTGCCAGCAGCCCACCAGGGGGCATCTATGGCTACACCTTC | TRBD1 | NA | TRBJ1-2 | TRBV7-9
CASSYVEGQFYGYTF | TGTGCCAGCAGTTACGTTGAGGGACAGTTCTATGGCTACACCTTC | TRBD1 | NA | TRBJ1-2 | TRBV6-5
CASSMTGTPFYGYTF | TGTGCCAGCAGCATGACAGGGACCCCTTTCTATGGCTACACCTTC | TRBD1 | once | TRBJ1-2 | TRBV7-9
CASSEVRTGYKNIQYF | TGTGCCAGCAGTGAAGTTCGGACAGGATACAAAAACATTCAGTACTTC | TRBD1 | NA | TRBJ2-4 | TRBV6-1
CASSLVGEASSNQPQHF | TGTGCCAGCAGCTTGGTGGGGGAGGCTTCTAGCAATCAGCCCCAGCATTTT | NA | NA | TRBJ1-5 | TRBV7-4
CASRARGRETQYF | TGTGCCAGCAGGGCGCGGGGGCGGGAGACCCAGTACTTC | NA | NA | TRBJ2-5 | TRBV7-8
CAGNPVGGQNTEAFF | TGTGCCGGCAACCCGGTGGGGGGGCAGAACACTGAAGCTTTCTTT | NA | NA | TRBJ1-1 | TRBV11-3
CSADAPYGYTF | TGCAGTGCTGATGCCCCCTATGGCTACACCTTC | NA | NA | TRBJ1-2 | TRBV20-1
CASSQDRGYGYTF | TGTGCCAGCAGTCAGGACAGGGGCTATGGCTACACCTTC | TRBD1 | NA | TRBJ1-2 | TRBV6-5
CASSEFPGLNSPLHF | TGTGCCAGCAGTGAATTCCCGGGACTAAATTCACCCCTCCACTTT | NA | NA | TRBJ1-6 | TRBV2
CASSPGGFEKLFF | TGTGCCAGCAGTCCAGGGGGCTTTGAAAAACTGTTTTTT | TRBD1 | NA | TRBJ1-4 | TRBV5-5
CASSRTGLYEQYF | TGTGCCAGCAGTAGGACAGGGTTGTACGAGCAGTACTTC | TRBD1 | NA | TRBJ2-7 | TRBV6-2/TRBV6-3
CASSAQEYSNQPQHF | TGTGCCAGCAGTGCCCAGGAGTACAGCAATCAGCCCCAGCATTTT | NA | few | TRBJ1-5 | TRBV27
CAWSVLAIQETQYF | TGTGCCTGGAGTGTGCTAGCGATCCAAGAGACCCAGTACTTC | NA | NA | TRBJ2-5 | TRBV30
CASSYLGTETFF | TGTGCCAGCAGTTACCTGGGGACCGAAACTTTCTTT | NA | NA | TRBJ1-1 | TRBV6-5
CASSGMIPGQGIGSSYNEQFF | TGTGCCAGCTCAGGCATGATCCCGGGACAGGGTATTGGAAGCTCCTACAATGAGCAGTTCTTC | TRBD1 | NA | TRBJ2-1 | TRBV18
CAISQGENTEAFF | TGTGCCATCAGTCAGGGGGAGAACACTGAAGCTTTCTTT | TRBD1 | once | TRBJ1-1 | TRBV10-3
CASSTGQVARNYEQYF | TGTGCCAGCAGTACGGGACAGGTCGCCCGCAATTACGAGCAGTACTTC | TRBD1 | NA | TRBJ2-7 | TRBV28
CASSIDSGTGSQPQHF | TGTGCCAGTAGTATAGATTCTGGGACAGGGAGCCAGCCCCAGCATTTT | TRBD1 | NA | TRBJ1-5 | TRBV19
CSVEDQGITEAFF | TGCAGCGTTGAAGATCAGGGGATCACTGAAGCTTTCTTT | NA | NA | TRBJ1-1 | TRBV29-1
CASSQGVVGGVNIQYF | TGTGCCAGCAGCCAAGGGGTAGTTGGGGGCGTAAACATTCAGTACTTC | NA | NA | TRBJ2-4 | TRBV3-1/TRBV3-2
CASSPWGGTQEHF | TGTGCCAGCAGTCCCTGGGGGGGGACCCAGGAGCACTTC | TRBD2 | NA | TRBJ2-4 | TRBV6-5
CASTTLAKNIQYF | TGTGCCAGTACAACACTAGCCAAAAACATTCAGTACTTC | NA | NA | TRBJ2-4 | TRBV2
CASSLLSENTEAFF | TGTGCCAGCAGTTTATTGTCGGAGAACACTGAAGCTTTCTTT | NA | NA | TRBJ1-1 | TRBV28
CASSSQLRGDRWEKLFF | TGTGCCAGCAGCTCCCAACTGAGAGGGGATCGCTGGGAAAAACTGTTTTTT | NA | NA | TRBJ1-4 | TRBV11-2
CASSQDWSRGGHRSNEQFF | TGCGCCAGCAGCCAAGATTGGTCGCGGGGGGGCCATAGGTCGAATGAGCAGTTCTTC | TRBD2 | once | TRBJ2-1 | TRBV4-3
CAAVTGWDQPQHF | TGTGCCGCAGTCACAGGGTGGGATCAGCCCCAGCATTTT | NA | NA | TRBJ1-5 | TRBV28
CASSVGWDRVF | TGTGCCAGCAGCGTAGGTTGGGACAGGGTTTTT | TRBD1 | NA | TRBJ1-1 | TRBV9
CASSLRQSTGELFF | TGTGCCAGCAGCTTACGGCAGTCCACCGGGGAGCTGTTTTTT | NA | NA | TRBJ2-2 | TRBV11-2
CASSQAGKNSYNEQFF | TGTGCCAGCAGCCAAGCGGGAAAGAACTCCTACAATGAGCAGTTCTTC | NA | NA | TRBJ2-1 | TRBV4-2
CASRTTDSYEQYF | TGTGCCAGCCGTACGACAGACTCCTACGAGCAGTACTTC | NA | NA | TRBJ2-7 | TRBV7-2
CASSLTSGGTYNEQFF | TGCGCCAGCAGCTTGACTAGCGGGGGTACCTACAATGAGCAGTTCTTC | TRBD2 | NA | TRBJ2-1 | TRBV5-1
CASSEGTGGAGGYTF | TGTGCCAGCAGTGAAGGGACAGGGGGCGCGGGTGGCTACACCTTC | TRBD1 | NA | TRBJ1-2 | TRBV2
CASQGTNYGYTF | TGTGCCAGTCAGGGTACTAACTATGGCTACACCTTC | NA | NA | TRBJ1-2 | TRBV19
CASSLSGLAGMNLAKNIQYF | TGTGCCAGCAGCCTTTCGGGACTAGCGGGGATGAACTTAGCCAAAAACATTCAGTACTTC | TRBD2 | NA | TRBJ2-4 | TRBV7-3
CASSPRVSLSGANVLTF | TGTGCCAGCAGCCCCCGGGTCTCCCTCTCTGGGGCCAACGTCCTGACTTTC | NA | NA | TRBJ2-6 | TRBV7-3
CASSPQGGGDGEAFF | TGTGCCAGCAGCCCCCAGGGAGGGGGGGACGGTGAAGCTTTCTTT | NA | NA | TRBJ1-1 | TRBV9
CASRVWGTVQETQYF | TGTGCCAGCAGGGTTTGGGGCACTGTTCAAGAGACCCAGTACTTC | NA | NA | TRBJ2-5 | TRBV7-9
CASSPDRGQQGYTF | TGTGCCAGCTCACCAGACAGGGGGCAGCAGGGCTACACCTTC | TRBD1 | NA | TRBJ1-2 | TRBV18
CASSTHGPLLNVLTF | TGTGCCAGCAGCACTCACGGCCCCCTGCTGAACGTCCTGACTTTC | NA | NA | TRBJ2-6 | TRBV28
CASSIREWNTEAFF | TGTGCCAGTAGTATCCGGGAATGGAACACTGAAGCTTTCTTT | NA | NA | TRBJ1-1 | TRBV19
CASSLSTDTQYF | TGCGCCAGCAGCTTAAGCACAGATACGCAGTATTTT | NA | NA | TRBJ2-3 | TRBV5-1
CASSYSRQGRLYNEQFF | TGTGCCAGCAGTTACTCTCGACAGGGACGGCTTTACAATGAGCAGTTCTTC | TRBD1 | NA | TRBJ2-1 | TRBV6-2/TRBV6-3